This T cell receptor (beta chain) was identified in a study of T cell repertoires in cytomegalovirus infection (dated by TCRdb to between 2018 and 2021). In the study overall: Alongside well-studied HLA-B-restricted epitopes, the peptide stimulations were aimed at recently identified HLA-C-restricted CMV epitopes, whose presentation resists viral immunomodulation. Donor HLA type was relevant to the analysis, as public TCR beta signatures indicated carriage of CMV infection together with the matching HLA type. Findings and caveats that apply to the study as a whole: In both this cohort and an independent approximately 350-donor cohort, the cumulative frequency of public TCR beta family members distinguished carriers of CMV infection plus the relevant HLA type. The ex vivo response was dominated by HLA-C-restricted CMV-specific TCR beta clonotypes, which also provided the single most frequent clonotype in two of eight donors.

Instrument on record: Illumina HiSeq 1500. TCRdb reprocessed the public reads (quality trimming at Q25 with fastp, clone calling with MiXCR) and kept in-frame beta chains. Rows matching on CDR3 protein sequence are summarized as one entry with the most common DNA and genes. For this sample there are 570,000 or so distinct CDR3 sequences; under 45% appear just once. The top ten clonotypes cover 40% to 60% of the sample. This specimen's treatment or condition label, interpreted: in vitro stimulation with specific CMV peptide epitopes to enrich CMV-specific T cells. The germline V gene (reference sequence) sets CDR1 to DFQATT and CDR2 to SNEGSKA. CDR3 length: 12 amino acids, cysteine to phenylalanine. Only the CDR3 region is kept as DNA, spanning 36 bases read in frame from base 1. V lost 6 bases and J lost 2 bases; the stretch between them is 10 bases long. About this clonotype itself: Its antigen is not yet known. No qualities accompany the bases; no much larger clone lies one base away.

The starting material was cultured PBMCs, obtained from culture after CMV antigen stimulation. The TCR originated in a human donor in good health (CMV status not recorded). Some clones in this sample may be carry-over from other donors' samples. The chain uses TRBV20-1 and TRBJ2-5, with an unclear D gene assignment. The nucleotide sequence is TGCAGTGCCAAAAAGACACAAGAGACCCAGTACTTC. Its coded protein is CSAKKTQETQYF.